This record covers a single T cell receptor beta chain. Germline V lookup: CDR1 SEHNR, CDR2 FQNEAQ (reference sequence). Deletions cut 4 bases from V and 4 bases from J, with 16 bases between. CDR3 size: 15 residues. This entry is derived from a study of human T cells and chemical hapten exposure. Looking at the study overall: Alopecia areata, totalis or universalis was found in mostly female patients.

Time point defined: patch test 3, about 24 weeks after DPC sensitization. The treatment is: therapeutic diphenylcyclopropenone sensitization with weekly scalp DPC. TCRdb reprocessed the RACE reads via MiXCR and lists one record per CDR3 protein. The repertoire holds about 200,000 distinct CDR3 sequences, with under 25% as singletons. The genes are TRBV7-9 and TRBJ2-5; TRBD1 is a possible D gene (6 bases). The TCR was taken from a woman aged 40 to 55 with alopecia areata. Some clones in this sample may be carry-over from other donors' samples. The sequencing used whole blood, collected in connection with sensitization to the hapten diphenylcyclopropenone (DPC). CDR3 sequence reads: CASSSSKTGSETQYF. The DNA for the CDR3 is TGTGCCAGCAGCTCGTCAAAGACAGGATCAGAGACCCAGTACTTC.